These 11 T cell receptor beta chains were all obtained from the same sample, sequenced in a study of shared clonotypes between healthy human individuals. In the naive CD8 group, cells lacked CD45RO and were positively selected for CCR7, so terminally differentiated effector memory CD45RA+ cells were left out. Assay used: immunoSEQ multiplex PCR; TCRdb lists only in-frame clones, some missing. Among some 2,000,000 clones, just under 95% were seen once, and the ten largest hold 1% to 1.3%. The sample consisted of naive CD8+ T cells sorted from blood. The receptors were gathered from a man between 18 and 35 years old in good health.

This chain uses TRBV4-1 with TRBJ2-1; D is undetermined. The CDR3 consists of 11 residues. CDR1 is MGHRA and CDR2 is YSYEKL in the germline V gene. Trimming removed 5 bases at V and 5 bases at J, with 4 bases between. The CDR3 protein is CASSFNNEQFF. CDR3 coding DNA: TGCGCCAGCAGCTTCAACAATGAGCAGTTCTTC.

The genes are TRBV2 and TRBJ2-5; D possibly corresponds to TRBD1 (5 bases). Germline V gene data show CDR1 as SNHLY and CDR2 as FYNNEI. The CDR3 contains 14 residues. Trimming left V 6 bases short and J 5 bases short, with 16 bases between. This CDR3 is CASRAPWGEETQYF. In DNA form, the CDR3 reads TGTGCCAGCAGGGCCCCGTGGGGCGAGGAGACCCAGTACTTC.

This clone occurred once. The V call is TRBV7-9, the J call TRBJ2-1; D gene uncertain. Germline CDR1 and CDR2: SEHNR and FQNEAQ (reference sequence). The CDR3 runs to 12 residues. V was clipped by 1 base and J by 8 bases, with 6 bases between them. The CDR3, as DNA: TGTGCCAGCAGCTTAGTTGGGTATGAGCAGTTCTTC. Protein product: CASSLVGYEQFF.

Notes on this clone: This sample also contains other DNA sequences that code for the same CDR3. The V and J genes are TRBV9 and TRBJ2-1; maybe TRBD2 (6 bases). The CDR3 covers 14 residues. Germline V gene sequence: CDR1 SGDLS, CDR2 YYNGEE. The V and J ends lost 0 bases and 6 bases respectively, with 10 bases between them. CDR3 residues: CASSVVGGSNEQFF. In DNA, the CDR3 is TGTGCCAGCAGCGTAGTTGGAGGGAGCAATGAGCAGTTCTTC. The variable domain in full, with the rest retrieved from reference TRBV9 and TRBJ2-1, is DSGVTQTPKHLITATGQRVTLRCSPRSGDLSVYWYQQSLDQGLQFLIQYYNGEERAKGNILERFSAQQFPDLHSELNLSSLELGDSALYFCASSVVGGSNEQFFGPGTRLTVL.

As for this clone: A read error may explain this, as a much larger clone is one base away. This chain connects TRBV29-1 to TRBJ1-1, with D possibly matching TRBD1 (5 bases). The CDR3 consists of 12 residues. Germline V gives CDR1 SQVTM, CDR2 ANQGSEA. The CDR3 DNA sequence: TGCAGCGTTAAAGGGGTGGGGACTGAAACTTTCTTT. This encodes CSVKGVGTETFF.

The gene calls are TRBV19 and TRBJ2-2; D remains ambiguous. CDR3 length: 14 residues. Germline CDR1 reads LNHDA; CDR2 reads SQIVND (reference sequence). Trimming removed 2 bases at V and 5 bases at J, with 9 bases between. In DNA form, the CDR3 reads TGTGCCAGTAGTATATCTTTAGGGACCGGGGAGCTGTTTTTT. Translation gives CASSISLGTGELFF.

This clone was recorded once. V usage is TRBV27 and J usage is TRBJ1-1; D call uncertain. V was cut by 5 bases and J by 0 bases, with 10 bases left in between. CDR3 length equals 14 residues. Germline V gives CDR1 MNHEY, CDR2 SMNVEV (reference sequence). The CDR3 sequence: CASSIGTLNTEAFF. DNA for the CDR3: TGTGCCAGCAGTATAGGAACTCTGAACACTGAAGCTTTCTTT.

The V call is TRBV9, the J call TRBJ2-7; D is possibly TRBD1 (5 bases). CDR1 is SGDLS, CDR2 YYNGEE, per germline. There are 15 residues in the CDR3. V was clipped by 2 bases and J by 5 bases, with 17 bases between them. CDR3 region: CASSVSRQGRHEQYF. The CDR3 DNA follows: TGTGCCAGCAGCGTCTCAAGGCAGGGAAGGCACGAGCAGTACTTC. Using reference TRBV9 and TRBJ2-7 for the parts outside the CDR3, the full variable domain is DSGVTQTPKHLITATGQRVTLRCSPRSGDLSVYWYQQSLDQGLQFLIQYYNGEERAKGNILERFSAQQFPDLHSELNLSSLELGDSALYFCASSVSRQGRHEQYFGPGTRLTVT.

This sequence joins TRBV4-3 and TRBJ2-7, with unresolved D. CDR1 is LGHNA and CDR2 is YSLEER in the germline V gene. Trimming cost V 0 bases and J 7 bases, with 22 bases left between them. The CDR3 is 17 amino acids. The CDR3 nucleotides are TGCGCCAGCAGCCAAGACCCCCTTGGTAGCTCGGAAGGGGAGCAGTACTTC. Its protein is CASSQDPLGSSEGEQYF.

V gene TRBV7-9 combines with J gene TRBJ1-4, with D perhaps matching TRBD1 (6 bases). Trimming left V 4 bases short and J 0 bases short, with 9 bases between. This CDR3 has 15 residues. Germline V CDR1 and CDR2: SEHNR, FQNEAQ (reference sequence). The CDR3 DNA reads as TGTGCCAGCAGCTCCGGGACAACAACTAATGAAAAACTGTTTTTT. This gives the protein CASSSGTTTNEKLFF.

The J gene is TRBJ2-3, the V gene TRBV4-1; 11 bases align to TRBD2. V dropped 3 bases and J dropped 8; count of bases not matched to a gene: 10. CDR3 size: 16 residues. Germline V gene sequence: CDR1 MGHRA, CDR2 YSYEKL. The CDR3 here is CASSHTSGGQLGTQYF. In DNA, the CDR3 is TGCGCCAGCAGCCACACTAGCGGGGGACAGTTGGGTACGCAGTATTTT.